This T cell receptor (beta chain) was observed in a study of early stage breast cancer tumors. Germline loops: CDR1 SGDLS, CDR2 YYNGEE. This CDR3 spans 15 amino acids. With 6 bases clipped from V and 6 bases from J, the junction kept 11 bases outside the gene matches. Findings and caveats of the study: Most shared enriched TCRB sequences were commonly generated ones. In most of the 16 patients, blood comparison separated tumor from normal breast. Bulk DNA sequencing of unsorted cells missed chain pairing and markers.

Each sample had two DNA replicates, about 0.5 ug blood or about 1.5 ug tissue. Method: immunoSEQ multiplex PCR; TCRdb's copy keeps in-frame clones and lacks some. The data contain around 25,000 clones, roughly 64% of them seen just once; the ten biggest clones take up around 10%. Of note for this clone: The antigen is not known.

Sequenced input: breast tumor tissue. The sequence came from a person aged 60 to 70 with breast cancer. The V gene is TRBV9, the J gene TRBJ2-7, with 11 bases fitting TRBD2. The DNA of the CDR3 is TGTGCCAGCAAGATAGCGGGAGGGCCGTTCCCCGAGCAGTACTTC. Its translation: CASKIAGGPFPEQYF.